The sequence of this T cell receptor beta chain was determined in a study of blood T cells in healthy people across ages. Together with a sample-barcoded 5' primer, a J-beta primer mix was included in a second PCR lasting about 7 to 12 cycles. Using its own MiXCR run on the 5' RACE reads, TCRdb lists one record per CDR3 protein. The repertoire includes 850,000 to 950,000 distinct CDR3 sequences, more than 25% of them detected once, and roughly 17% sits in the top ten. Sequencing was carried out using blood. This sequence originates from a woman of 80 years or more in good health.

CDR3 amino acids: CASSVDPTGAIRNEQFF. The CDR3 DNA sequence: TGTGCCAGCAGCGTAGACCCAACAGGGGCCATTCGCAATGAGCAGTTCTTC. The chain carries TRBV9 and TRBJ2-1, with 7 bases aligning to TRBD1. The CDR3 is 17 residues long. Unmatched junction bases numbered 12, after V lost 0 bases and J lost 6 bases. Germline lookup yields CDR1 SGDLS and CDR2 YYNGEE.